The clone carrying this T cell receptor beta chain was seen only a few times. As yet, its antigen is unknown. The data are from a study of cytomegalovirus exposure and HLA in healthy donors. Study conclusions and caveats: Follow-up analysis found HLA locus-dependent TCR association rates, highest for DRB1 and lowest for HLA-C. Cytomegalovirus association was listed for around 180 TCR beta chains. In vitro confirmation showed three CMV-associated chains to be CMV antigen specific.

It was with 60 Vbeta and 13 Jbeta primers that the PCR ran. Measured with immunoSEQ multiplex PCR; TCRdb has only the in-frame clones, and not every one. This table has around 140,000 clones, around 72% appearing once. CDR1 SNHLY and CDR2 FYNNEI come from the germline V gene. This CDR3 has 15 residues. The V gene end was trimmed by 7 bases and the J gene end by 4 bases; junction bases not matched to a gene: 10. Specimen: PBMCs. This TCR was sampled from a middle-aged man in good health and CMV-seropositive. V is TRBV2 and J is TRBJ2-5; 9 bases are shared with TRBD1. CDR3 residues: CASTLIWGQGETQYF. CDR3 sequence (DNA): TGTGCCAGCACCCTGATCTGGGGACAGGGAGAGACCCAGTACTTC.